A selection of T cell receptor beta chains follows, all from one sample in a study of blood T cell repertoires in COVID-19. Using immunoSEQ multiplex PCR, the repertoire was profiled, and TCRdb retains in-frame clones only, with some absent. The sample holds 150,000 to 200,000 clones, roughly four fifths seen once. Sequenced sample: peripheral blood. The receptor set was obtained from a man in his sixties with active or convalescent COVID-19. The CDR3 runs from the conserved cysteine through the conserved F or W. D genes are given only for firm matches. Clone size is not always given. Where it is, it says once, few, many or a class for expanded clones.

size,V,D,J,CDR3,DNA
.,TRBV7-9,TRBD1,TRBJ1-2,CASSLEGQNYGYTF,TGTGCCAGCAGCCTAGAGGGACAGAACTATGGCTACACCTTC
.,TRBV10-3,.,TRBJ2-5,CAISRVYEETQYF,TGTGCCATCAGCCGGGTCTACGAAGAGACCCAGTACTTC
.,TRBV28,TRBD2,TRBJ2-7,CASSLGGGGGSYEQYF,TGTGCCAGCAGTTTAGGCGGGGGAGGAGGCTCCTACGAGCAGTACTTC
once,TRBV28,.,TRBJ2-3,CASKSQQSTDTQYF,TGTGCCAGCAAATCACAGCAAAGCACAGATACGCAGTATTTT
.,TRBV5-1,TRBD1,TRBJ2-7,CASSELDRDEQYF,TGCGCCAGCAGCGAACTGGACAGGGACGAGCAGTACTTC
.,TRBV7-2,TRBD2,TRBJ2-1,CASSQRLAGGNEQFF,TGTGCCAGCAGCCAAAGACTAGCGGGAGGCAATGAGCAGTTCTTC
.,TRBV5-1,TRBD1,TRBJ1-2,CASSEAGTGLTGYTF,TGCGCCAGCAGCGAAGCCGGGACAGGGCTTACGGGCTACACCTTC
.,TRBV10-3,.,TRBJ2-3,CAITGGKADTQYF,TGTGCCATCACAGGCGGGAAGGCAGATACGCAGTATTTT
.,TRBV19,TRBD1,TRBJ2-7,CASSATGDSDEQYF,TGTGCCAGTAGTGCGACAGGGGACTCTGACGAGCAGTACTTC
.,TRBV5-1,TRBD2,TRBJ2-5,CASKSARVGGAETQYF,TGCGCCAGCAAATCGGCCCGGGTCGGGGGGGCAGAGACCCAGTACTTC
.,TRBV5-1,TRBD1,TRBJ1-1,CASSTGQVTEAFF,TGCGCCAGCAGCACCGGACAGGTAACTGAAGCTTTCTTT
once,TRBV6-5,.,TRBJ2-7,CASSYSWQGYEQYF,TGTGCCAGCAGTTACTCGTGGCAGGGGTACGAGCAGTACTTC
.,TRBV14,TRBD1,TRBJ2-7,CASSLAQGSEQYF,TGTGCCAGCAGCTTAGCACAGGGGTCCGAGCAGTACTTC
.,TRBV19,.,TRBJ1-5,CASSMRQGSLSNQPQHF,TGTGCCAGTAGTATGCGTCAGGGCTCCCTTAGCAATCAGCCCCAGCATTTT
.,TRBV7-9,TRBD2,TRBJ2-1,CASSFPTSGGPFYNEQFF,TGTGCCAGCAGCTTCCCGACTAGCGGGGGACCTTTTTACAATGAGCAGTTCTTC
few,TRBV6-1,.,TRBJ1-1,CASSDLAGANTEAFF,TGTGCCAGCAGTGATCTGGCAGGGGCAAACACTGAAGCTTTCTTT
.,TRBV18,.,TRBJ1-6,CASSPGTLGNSPLHF,TGTGCCAGCTCACCCGGGACACTAGGGAATTCACCCCTCCACTTT
few,TRBV5-6,.,TRBJ2-6,CASSRTGSGANVLTF,TGTGCCAGCAGCCGAACAGGTTCCGGGGCCAACGTCCTGACTTTC
.,TRBV7-2,TRBD2,TRBJ2-1,CASSLSTSGRPYNEQFF,TGTGCCAGCAGCTTATCGACTAGCGGGAGGCCCTACAATGAGCAGTTCTTC
.,TRBV11-2,TRBD1,TRBJ1-2,CASSLDRTGFTYGYTF,TGTGCCAGCAGCTTAGATAGGACAGGGTTTACCTATGGCTACACCTTC
once,TRBV4-1,TRBD2,TRBJ2-1,CASSQEPGLAGEEQFF,TGCGCCAGCAGCCAAGAACCGGGACTAGCGGGGGAGGAGCAGTTCTTC
.,TRBV7-9,TRBD1,TRBJ1-2,CASSLTGGDGYTF,TGTGCCAGCAGCTTGACAGGGGGCGATGGCTACACCTTC
.,TRBV5-1,.,TRBJ2-1,CASSKGQPSYNEQFF,TGCGCCAGCAGCAAAGGACAGCCCTCCTACAATGAGCAGTTCTTC
.,TRBV6-4,TRBD2,TRBJ2-1,CASSSAGGEQFF,TGTGCCAGCAGTTCAGCGGGAGGTGAGCAGTTCTTC
.,TRBV11-2,.,TRBJ2-7,CASSPRPYSNYEQYF,TGTGCCAGCAGCCCTAGGCCATATTCAAACTACGAGCAGTACTTC
few,TRBV5-1,TRBD1,TRBJ1-1,CASSDRDRGYTEAFF,TGCGCCAGCAGCGACCGGGACAGGGGTTACACTGAAGCTTTCTTT
.,TRBV6-6,TRBD2,TRBJ2-1,CASSRALPSFSGKSYNEQFF,TGTGCCAGCAGCCGCGCCCTGCCATCGTTTAGCGGGAAGTCCTACAATGAGCAGTTCTTC